These T cell receptor beta chains were read from a single sample in a study of blood T cell repertoires in COVID-19. Measured with immunoSEQ multiplex PCR; TCRdb has only the in-frame clones, and not every one. The profile shows roughly 160,000 clones, approximately 82% of them singletons. Sequenced input: PBMCs or T cells enriched from blood (not recorded which). These receptor sequences come from a man aged 60 to 69 who had recovered from COVID-19. Each CDR3 is given with its conserved first and last residue. The D gene is left open where the match is weak. Where a row states a size, it is once, few, many or the class of an expanded clone; other rows omit it.

v_gene,d_gene,abundance,j_gene,CDR3nt,CDR3aa
TRBV6-5,.,once,TRBJ1-2,TGTGCCAGCAAGAACCAGGGCTACACCTTC,CASKNQGYTF
TRBV5-3,TRBD2,.,TRBJ2-7,TGTGCCAGAAGCATCACTCCCCAGCGGGGGACCCCCTACGAGCAGTACTTC,CARSITPQRGTPYEQYF
TRBV24-1,TRBD1,.,TRBJ2-2,TGTGCCACCAGTGATTTGCCGCCGGGACAGGGCACCGGGGAGCTGTTTTTT,CATSDLPPGQGTGELFF
TRBV6-5,TRBD1,.,TRBJ1-6,TGTGCCAGCAGTTACTCCGGACAGGGCGCAAATTCACCCCTCCACTTT,CASSYSGQGANSPLHF
TRBV6-6,.,.,TRBJ1-6,TGTGCCAGCAGCCGACAGGTGCTACCTGGTGGTAATTCACCCCTCCACTTT,CASSRQVLPGGNSPLHF
TRBV28,.,.,TRBJ2-5,TGTGCCAGCAGCCTGGTAAAGCTACAAGAGACCCAGTACTTC,CASSLVKLQETQYF
TRBV7-9,.,.,TRBJ2-5,TGTGCCAGCAGCTTTAGAGGTGGGCAGGGGAAAGAGACCCAGTACTTC,CASSFRGGQGKETQYF
TRBV12-5,.,once,TRBJ2-7,TGTGCTAGTGCCCTAGGGGGTTACGAGCAGTACTTC,CASALGGYEQYF
TRBV18,.,.,TRBJ2-2,TGTGCCAGCTCACCCTTACACCTAGCGCCACCGAACACCGGGGAGCTGTTTTTT,CASSPLHLAPPNTGELFF
TRBV5-4,.,many,TRBJ2-7,TGTGCCAGCGCCCGGCAAGGAGCGGGCGCTAACTACGAGCAGTACTTC,CASARQGAGANYEQYF
TRBV4-1,TRBD2,.,TRBJ2-3,TGCGCCAGCAGCCAAGGGGTAGCGGGGGGCAGAGCAGATACGCAGTATTTT,CASSQGVAGGRADTQYF
TRBV24-1,.,.,TRBJ1-5,TGTGCCACCAGTGATCGGGGTGATCAGCCCCAGCATTTT,CATSDRGDQPQHF
TRBV4-1,.,.,TRBJ2-2,TGCGCCAGCAGCCAAGTTAGTAGCGCGCGCACCGGGGAGCTGTTTTTT,CASSQVSSARTGELFF
TRBV2,.,.,TRBJ1-1,TGTGCCAGCAGCGAGTCAAGGGGGAACACTGAAGCTTTCTTT,CASSESRGNTEAFF
TRBV28,TRBD1,.,TRBJ1-2,TGTGCCAGCACCTCGACAGGGCATTATGGCTACACCTTC,CASTSTGHYGYTF
TRBV7-2,TRBD1,once,TRBJ1-5,TGTGCCAGCAGCTTAGAAGGGACAGTAAATAATCAGCCCCAGCATTTT,CASSLEGTVNNQPQHF
TRBV7-2,.,few,TRBJ2-1,TGTGCCAGCATCCTCTACGTTGGCCGAGGGACCTACAATGAGCAGTTCTTC,CASILYVGRGTYNEQFF
TRBV14,.,.,TRBJ1-2,TGTGCCAGCAGCCAAACGGGACTCGATGGCTACACCTTC,CASSQTGLDGYTF
TRBV19,.,few,TRBJ2-7,TGTGCCAGTAGTATACCAGGGGCCTCCTACGAGCAGTACTTC,CASSIPGASYEQYF
TRBV16,.,.,TRBJ2-5,TGTGCCAGCAGCCCCGGACAACTTTATCAAGAGACCCAGTACTTC,CASSPGQLYQETQYF
TRBV5-5,.,.,TRBJ2-7,TGTGCCAGCAGAGCAATTTCAGGGATTACCTACGAGCAGTACTTC,CASRAISGITYEQYF
TRBV18,.,.,TRBJ2-2,TGTGCCAGCTCAGTCAGCGCGACAGGAGTTTCCGGGGAGCTGTTTTTT,CASSVSATGVSGELFF
TRBV5-1,TRBD1,.,TRBJ1-6,TGCGCCAGCAGCTTGGATCCGAGAGTGAGGGACAGGGATCACTCCTATAATTCACCCCTCCACTTT,CASSLDPRVRDRDHSYNSPLHF
TRBV19,.,.,TRBJ2-3,TGTGCCAGTAGTACCCGAAGAGTCTCAGATACGCAGTATTTT,CASSTRRVSDTQYF
TRBV30,.,.,TRBJ1-1,TGTGCCTGGAGTTGGGGGCAGGGCAGAACTGAAGCTTTCTTT,CAWSWGQGRTEAFF
TRBV2,TRBD2,.,TRBJ2-1,TGTGCCAGCAACCTACTAGCGGGGATTGATGAGCAGTTCTTC,CASNLLAGIDEQFF
TRBV28,TRBD1,.,TRBJ1-4,TGTGCCAGCAGTTTCAGGGGGCCAGGAGAAAAACTGTTTTTT,CASSFRGPGEKLFF
TRBV19,TRBD2,.,TRBJ2-5,TGTGCCAGTAGGAGACTAGCGGGAGGAAGGGTCCAAGAGACCCAGTACTTC,CASRRLAGGRVQETQYF
TRBV6-5,.,.,TRBJ1-3,TGTGCCAGCAGTTCGATGGGGGCCTCGGGAAACACCATATATTTT,CASSSMGASGNTIYF
TRBV11-2,.,once,TRBJ1-1,TGTGCCAGCAGCATAGGACCGGGGGAAACTGAAGCTTTCTTT,CASSIGPGETEAFF
TRBV5-1,.,.,TRBJ1-4,TGCGCCAGCAGCTTAGAGGCAGTTGATGAAAAACTGTTTTTT,CASSLEAVDEKLFF
TRBV18,TRBD1,once,TRBJ1-2,TGTGCCAGCTCACCACCTGTACCGGGACAGACTTATGGCTACACCTTC,CASSPPVPGQTYGYTF
TRBV4-1,TRBD1,.,TRBJ2-7,TGCGCCAGCAGCCTGGACAGGAACTCCTACGAGCAGTACTTC,CASSLDRNSYEQYF
TRBV19,.,.,TRBJ2-7,TGTGCCAGTAGTATAGACACTCCTACGGGGGAGCAGTACTTC,CASSIDTPTGEQYF
TRBV2,TRBD1,.,TRBJ2-1,TGTGCCAGCAAGGGGGACAGGGGGACCAATGAGCAGTTCTTC,CASKGDRGTNEQFF
TRBV21-1,.,.,TRBJ2-3,TGTGCCAGCGCACACGACAACCCCCGGGGGGCGTGTGGCACAGATACGCAGTATTTT,CASAHDNPRGACGTDTQYF
TRBV6-7,.,few,TRBJ1-1,TGTGCCAGCAGAATTGAACAGGGGAACACTGAAGCTTTCTTT,CASRIEQGNTEAFF
TRBV5-1,.,.,TRBJ2-3,TGCGCCAGCAGCTTGTTCCCTGCAGATACGCAGTATTTT,CASSLFPADTQYF
TRBV18,TRBD1,.,TRBJ1-4,TGTGCCAGCTCACTCGGACAGGAGAATGAAAAACTGTTTTTT,CASSLGQENEKLFF
TRBV3-1/TRBV3-2,TRBD1,.,TRBJ2-3,TGTGCCAGCAGCCAAGGCAGTCAGGGGGCGGATACGCAGTATTTT,CASSQGSQGADTQYF
TRBV27,TRBD1,.,TRBJ1-1,TGTGCCAGCAGTTTCGGACAGGGATCTGCTGAAGCTTTCTTT,CASSFGQGSAEAFF
TRBV28,TRBD1,.,TRBJ1-2,TGTGCCAGCAGTTCAACCGGGACAGCCTATGGCTACACCTTC,CASSSTGTAYGYTF
TRBV6-4,TRBD2,.,TRBJ2-1,TGTGCCAGCAGTGCCACAAGCGGGGGTTCCTACAATGAGCAGTTCTTC,CASSATSGGSYNEQFF
TRBV6-5,TRBD1,.,TRBJ2-7,TGTGCCAGCAGTTACTCGTTTCGCGGACAGGCTAGCAGGCAGTACTTC,CASSYSFRGQASRQYF
TRBV21-1,.,.,TRBJ1-4,TGTGCCAGCATCAAGACCGGGACAGGGGTAGAAAAACTGTTTTTT,CASIKTGTGVEKLFF
TRBV5-1,TRBD1,.,TRBJ1-3,TGCGCCAGCAGCCCGGGACAGTCAGTTGGAAACACCATATATTTT,CASSPGQSVGNTIYF
TRBV19,TRBD1,.,TRBJ1-4,TGTGCCAGTAGTTTCCAGACAGGGGGCCGAAGGAATGAAAAACTGTTTTTT,CASSFQTGGRRNEKLFF
TRBV11-1,.,.,TRBJ2-3,TGTGCCAGCAGCCCGGAGGTTCGCACAGATACGCAGTATTTT,CASSPEVRTDTQYF
TRBV6-4,.,.,TRBJ2-3,TGTGCCAGCAGTCGAGGGTCGGGGGGCACAGATACGCAGTATTTT,CASSRGSGGTDTQYF
TRBV18,TRBD2,few,TRBJ2-3,TGTGCCAGCTCACTGACTAGCGGTAGCACAGATACGCAGTATTTT,CASSLTSGSTDTQYF
TRBV5-5,.,.,TRBJ1-1,TGTGCCAGCAGCTTTGGGCAGGGGAACACTGAAGCTTTCTTT,CASSFGQGNTEAFF
TRBV6-5,.,.,TRBJ1-1,TGTGCCAGCAGTTACTCGAGCGGGGGGGGGCATAGTGAAGCTTTCTTT,CASSYSSGGGHSEAFF
TRBV5-1,TRBD1,.,TRBJ1-1,TGCGCCAGTGGACAGGGCATGAACACTGAAGCTTTCTTT,CASGQGMNTEAFF